The 9 T cell receptor beta chains in this list originate from one sample, sequenced in a study of T-cell reconstitution after alpha-beta-depleted transplantation in children. During its preparation, the TCRbeta library received unique molecular identifiers. TCRdb re-derived calls from the PCR reads in MiXCR, one entry per CDR3 protein. The top ten hold about 4.5% of the sample, which has under 450,000 distinct CDR3 sequences, roughly 14% seen once. This sample comprised PBMCs, obtained from the stem cell graft. These receptors all come from a human donor who donated a stem cell graft to a child with Fanconi anemia.

This clonotype appeared many times. V usage is TRBV5-1 and J usage is TRBJ1-1; D is undetermined. Germline values: CDR1 SGHRS, CDR2 YFSETQ. CDR3 length: 15 residues. V was trimmed by 7 bases and J by 0 bases, leaving 16 bases between them. The CDR3 bases are TGCGCCAGCGATGCTCCGGACGGGATGAACACTGAAGCTTTCTTT. Translation: CASDAPDGMNTEAFF.

The genes are TRBV12-3 or TRBV12-4 and TRBJ1-5, with D hard to call. The CDR3 runs 15 residues. The ends were cut back, 0 bases at V and 7 bases at J, with 13 bases in the middle. The CDR3 bases are TGTGCCAGCAGTTTAGCGCGGGTTAAAATGCAGCCCCAGCATTTT. Translation gives CASSLARVKMQPQHF.

This clonotype was detected many times. The chain joins TRBV5-4 to TRBJ1-1; D is undetermined. There are 12 residues in the CDR3. CDR1 and CDR2 (germline): SGHNT, YYREEE (reference sequence). V lost 4 bases to trimming and J lost 10 bases, with 14 bases between them. The chain's CDR3 is CASSNPSSRAFF. In DNA, the CDR3 is TGTGCCAGCAGCAACCCGTCTAGCAGAGCTTTCTTT.

The CDR3 bases are TGTGCCATCAGGGCCGGACAGGGAGGGACAGATACGCAGTATTTT. Its protein product is CAIRAGQGGTDTQYF. This chain links TRBV10-3 with TRBJ2-3; the D gene is possibly TRBD1 (8 bases). Germline V gene lookup returns CDR1 ENHRY and CDR2 SYGVKD. V was trimmed by 6 bases and J by 3 bases, leaving 16 bases between them. This CDR3 has 15 residues.

This clonotype was observed a few times. This chain joins TRBV6-4 and TRBJ2-3; D gene ambiguous. Germline CDR1 and CDR2: MRHNA and SNTAGT. The CDR3 is 16 residues long. The V and J ends lost 2 bases and 6 bases respectively, with 18 bases between them. DNA for the CDR3: TGTGCCAGCAGTGACGGTCCCGGGCTCCCAGCCGATACGCAGTATTTT. Amino acid sequence: CASSDGPGLPADTQYF.

This chain links TRBV4-1 with TRBJ1-1; a possible D gene is TRBD1 (6 bases). CDR3 length: 17 residues. Germline CDR1 reads MGHRA; CDR2 reads YSYEKL. The germline V and J ends were trimmed by 1 base and 1 base, with 16 bases remaining between them. The CDR3: CASSQVGTRGANTEAFF. In nucleotides, the CDR3 is TGCGCCAGCAGCCAAGTGGGGACCCGGGGGGCGAACACTGAAGCTTTCTTT.

This clonotype was seen a handful of times. This chain uses TRBV7-2 with TRBJ2-1; 9 bases agree with TRBD1. The V gene's germline CDR1 is SGHTA and CDR2 FQGNSA. This CDR3 is 15 amino acids long. Trimming removed 6 bases from V and 9 bases from J; junction bases left unmatched: 12. CDR3 DNA sequence: TGTGCCAGCAGTTCGCCGGGACAGGGTTACGGTGAGCAGTTCTTC. Translating gives CASSSPGQGYGEQFF.

The rearrangement links TRBV7-8 to TRBJ2-7; no clear D. The CDR3 length is 18 residues. V was shortened by 1 base and J by 0 bases, with 19 bases between the two germline ends. Germline assignment: CDR1 SGHVS and CDR2 FQNEAQ. Here the CDR3 reads CASSLGLVKVTSSYEQYF. The CDR3 DNA is TGTGCCAGCAGCTTAGGTCTCGTTAAGGTCACCTCCTCCTACGAGCAGTACTTC.

The chain links TRBV6-1 to TRBJ2-1, with unresolved D. The CDR3 is 11 amino acids. V lost 2 bases and J lost 6, with 2 bases in between. In germline, CDR1 is MNHNS, CDR2 SASEGT. The CDR3 is CASSEFNEQFF. The CDR3 DNA sequence: TGTGCCAGCAGTGAATTCAATGAGCAGTTCTTC.